Sequencing of this TCR beta chain was carried out in a study of T cell responses to AZD1222 COVID-19 vaccine. General study results and limits: Among those given AZD1222, only 6 or 7 were seropositive at baseline. The peak T cell response came first, and repertoires were sampled only after it. Once two AZD1222 doses were given, Spike-specific TCR breadth and depth went up.

V was pared by 6 bases and J by 4 bases, with 5 bases of the junction left unmatched. This CDR3 region has 13 residues. From germline, CDR1 is GTSNPN and CDR2 SVGIG (reference sequence). Clones were read by immunoSEQ multiplex PCR, and TCRdb kept only the in-frame ones, dropping some. The sample contains about 200,000 clones, around nine tenths of which appear only once. As regards this clone: Its antigen is currently unknown.

The rearrangement joins TRBV30 to TRBJ2-7, with TRBD2 matching 11 bases. The TCR sequence derives from an adult who received the MenACWY meningococcal vaccine as a control. Sample: peripheral blood, taken 28 days after the second dose of the MenACWY control vaccine. The CDR3: CACSGTSGYEQYF. DNA for the CDR3: TGTGCCTGTTCCGGGACTAGCGGATACGAGCAGTACTTC.